The rows below give T cell receptor beta chains drawn from one sample of a study of T cells in Graves' hyperthyroidism and ophthalmopathy. MiXCR was run by TCRdb on the multiplex PCR reads, yielding one entry per CDR3 protein. The data hold about 640,000 distinct CDR3 sequences, with about 15% observed a single time. Sequencing used blood. These receptors were taken from a woman aged 50 to 60 with Graves' ophthalmopathy. CDR3s include the opening cysteine and the closing phenylalanine or tryptophan. A D gene is named only where the DNA matches it firmly. The size entry is marked missing in some rows and otherwise reads once, few, many or a size class.

>TRBD2|TRBJ2-1|few|TRBV6-2/TRBV6-3
TGTGCCAGCAGTCCGACTAGCCCCCAGGTGCAGTTCTTC
CASSPTSPQVQFF
>NA|TRBJ1-4|many|TRBV7-2
TGTGCCAGCAGCAGTAGGGGATCGACTAATGAAAAACTGTTTTTT
CASSSRGSTNEKLFF
>TRBD2|TRBJ2-1|many|TRBV29-1
TGCAGCGTTGAAGGACTAGCGGGAGGGGGTGAGCAGTTCTTC
CSVEGLAGGGEQFF
>NA|TRBJ2-7|few|TRBV6-5
TGTGCCAGCAGTTACCGGAACCTTCGGTCATACGAGCAGTACTTC
CASSYRNLRSYEQYF
>NA|TRBJ1-2|NA|TRBV15
TGTGCCACCAGCAGAGACCAGTTTGGCTACACCTTC
CATSRDQFGYTF
>TRBD2|TRBJ2-4|NA|TRBV28
TGTGCCAGCAACGGACTAGGGAACATTCAGTACTTC
CASNGLGNIQYF
>TRBD2|TRBJ2-7|few|TRBV29-1
TGCAGCGCCGTTACCGGGACTAGCGGGAGACCCTACGAGCAGTACTTC
CSAVTGTSGRPYEQYF
>NA|TRBJ2-1|few|TRBV29-1
TGCAGCGTTGACGGGGGGCCGGATGAGCAGTTCTTC
CSVDGGPDEQFF
>NA|TRBJ2-7|many|TRBV11-1
TGTGCCAGCAGCTTAGAACCCTCCTCCTACGAGCAGTACTTC
CASSLEPSSYEQYF
>NA|TRBJ2-2|many|TRBV7-8
TGTGCCAGCAGCTTAGCGCGCACATCGAACACCGGGGAGCTGTTTTTT
CASSLARTSNTGELFF
>TRBD1|TRBJ1-5|many|TRBV12-3/TRBV12-4
TGTGCCAGCAGTCCCAACAGGGGCGGCAATCAGCCCCAGCATTTT
CASSPNRGGNQPQHF
>NA|TRBJ2-1|NA|TRBV28
TGTGCCAGCGGACCCGGCGGAGAAAACAATGAGCAGTTCTTC
CASGPGGENNEQFF
>NA|TRBJ1-4|few|TRBV18
TGTGCCAGCTCGGGGGCGCGAGGTGAAAAACTGTTTTTT
CASSGARGEKLFF
>TRBD2|TRBJ2-1|many|TRBV20-1
TGCAGTGCTAGATATCCCACTCCGGGACTAGGTTACAATGAGCAGTTCTTC
CSARYPTPGLGYNEQFF
>TRBD1|TRBJ1-4|NA|TRBV5-1
TGCGCCAGCAGGGGAATCGGGACAGGGCTCTATCAGCATGAAAAACTGTTTTTT
CASRGIGTGLYQHEKLFF